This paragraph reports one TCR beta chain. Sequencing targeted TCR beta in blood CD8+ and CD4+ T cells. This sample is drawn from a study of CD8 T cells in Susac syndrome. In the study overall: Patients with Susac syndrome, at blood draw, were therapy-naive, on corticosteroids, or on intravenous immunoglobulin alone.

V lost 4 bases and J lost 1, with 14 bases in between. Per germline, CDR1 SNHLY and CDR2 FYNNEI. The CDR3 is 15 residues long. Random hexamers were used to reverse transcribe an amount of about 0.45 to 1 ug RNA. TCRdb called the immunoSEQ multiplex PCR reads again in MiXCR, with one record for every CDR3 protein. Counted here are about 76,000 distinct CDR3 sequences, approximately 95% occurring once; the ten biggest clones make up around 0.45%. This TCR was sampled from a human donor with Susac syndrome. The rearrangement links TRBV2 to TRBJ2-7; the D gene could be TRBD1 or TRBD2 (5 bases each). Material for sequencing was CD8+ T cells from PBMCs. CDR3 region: CASSAPSRGSYEQYF. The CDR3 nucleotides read TGTGCCAGCAGTGCCCCATCGAGGGGATCCTACGAGCAGTACTTC.